This T cell receptor beta chain is from a study of Ad26.COV2.S vaccination and SARS-CoV-2 variants. Whole-study context: Donor participated within the Ad26.COV2.S arm of the COV1001 trial. Into the muscle, Ad26.COV2.S was dosed once or twice, 56 days apart.

The assay was immunoSEQ multiplex PCR, and TCRdb's table has in-frame clones only and misses some. The sample has 350,000 to 500,000 clones, approximately 92% seen once. Trimming took 0 bases from V and 8 from J; bases not matched to a gene: 5. Germline-derived CDR1 and CDR2 are SGHTA and FQGTGA. The length of the CDR3 is 16 residues. Findings and limits, study-wide: Recipients of either vaccine or placebo displayed similar breadth of non-spike TCRs. Reportedly, spike-specific CD8+ and CD4+ T cell responses achieved substantial breadth once vaccination had taken place.

Treatment specified: roughly 20 received Ad26.COV2.S at low or high dose, single or two shots; 5 received placebo; per-sample allocation not given. Sampling occurred on day 63 after the first vaccine or placebo injection. As to this clone: Its antigen is not known.

The source of this sequence is a person aged 18-60 years who received the Ad26.COV2.S COVID-19 vaccine or a placebo. Sequences were derived from peripheral blood, sampled in a trial of Ad26.COV2.S vaccine versus placebo. The rearrangement uses TRBV7-3 and TRBJ2-2; 11 bases align to TRBD2. In DNA, the CDR3 is TGTGCCAGCAGCTTAACACTAGCGGGAGTAATTGGGGAGCTGTTTTTT. As protein: CASSLTLAGVIGELFF.